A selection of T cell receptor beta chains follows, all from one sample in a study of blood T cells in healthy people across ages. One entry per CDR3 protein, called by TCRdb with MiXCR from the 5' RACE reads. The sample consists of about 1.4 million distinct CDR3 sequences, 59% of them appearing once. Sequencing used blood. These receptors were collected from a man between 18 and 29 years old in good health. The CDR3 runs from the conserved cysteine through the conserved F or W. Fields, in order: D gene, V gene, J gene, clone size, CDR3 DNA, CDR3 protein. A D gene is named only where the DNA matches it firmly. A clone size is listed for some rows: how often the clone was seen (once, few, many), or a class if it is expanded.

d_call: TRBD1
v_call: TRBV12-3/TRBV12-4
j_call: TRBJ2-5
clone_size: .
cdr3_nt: TGTGCCAGCAGTTTCGCCCGGACAGGGCGGGAGACCCAGTACTTC
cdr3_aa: CASSFARTGRETQYF

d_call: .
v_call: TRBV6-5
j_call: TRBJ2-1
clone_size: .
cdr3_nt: TGTGCCAGCACCTTACGAGGGGGGGGCTACAATGAGCAGTTCTTC
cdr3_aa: CASTLRGGGYNEQFF

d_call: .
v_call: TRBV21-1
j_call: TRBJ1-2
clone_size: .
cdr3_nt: TGTGCCAGCAGCAGAGCGGACAGGAGAGATGGCTACACCTTC
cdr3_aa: CASSRADRRDGYTF

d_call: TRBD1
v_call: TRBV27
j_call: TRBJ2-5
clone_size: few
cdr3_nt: TGTGCCAGCAGAACAGGGGACGAAGAGACCCAGTACTTC
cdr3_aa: CASRTGDEETQYF

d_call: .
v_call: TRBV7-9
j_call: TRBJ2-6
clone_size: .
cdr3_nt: TGTGCCAGCAGCAAGGGACCCCCGTCTGGGGCCAACGTCCTGACTTTC
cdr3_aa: CASSKGPPSGANVLTF

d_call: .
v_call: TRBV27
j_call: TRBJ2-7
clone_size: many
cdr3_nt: TGTGCCAGCAGTTTAAAAGGACAGCTATACTACGAGCAGTACTTC
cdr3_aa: CASSLKGQLYYEQYF

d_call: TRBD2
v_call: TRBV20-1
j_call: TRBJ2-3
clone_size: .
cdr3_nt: TGCAGTGCTAGAGAGGTTAGCGGGAGCACAGATACGCAGTATTTT
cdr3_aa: CSAREVSGSTDTQYF

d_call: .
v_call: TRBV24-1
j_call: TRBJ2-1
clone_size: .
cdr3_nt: TGTGCCACCAGTGGAATAGCTAAAAGCTCCTACAATGAGCAGTTCTTC
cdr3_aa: CATSGIAKSSYNEQFF

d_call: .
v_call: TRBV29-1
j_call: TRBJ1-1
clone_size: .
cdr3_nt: TGCAGCGTTGAGGGCACGAACACTGAAGCTTTCTTT
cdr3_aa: CSVEGTNTEAFF

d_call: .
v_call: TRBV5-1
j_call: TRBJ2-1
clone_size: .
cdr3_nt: TGCGCCAGCAGCAGTTCACAATTATACAATGAGCAGTTCTTC
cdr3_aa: CASSSSQLYNEQFF

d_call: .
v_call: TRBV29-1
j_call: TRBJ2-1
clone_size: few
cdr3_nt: TGCAGCGGTATAGGGACCGACCATTTCAATGAGCAGTTCTTC
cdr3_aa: CSGIGTDHFNEQFF

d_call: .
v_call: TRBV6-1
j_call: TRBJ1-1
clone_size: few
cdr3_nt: TGTGCCAGCACGGCTATTTTTAACACTGAAGCTTTCTTT
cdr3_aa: CASTAIFNTEAFF

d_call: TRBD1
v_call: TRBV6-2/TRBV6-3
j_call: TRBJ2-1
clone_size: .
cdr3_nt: TGTGCCAGCAGTTACCCGGGACAGGGGGCTTATGAGCAGTTCTTC
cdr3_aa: CASSYPGQGAYEQFF

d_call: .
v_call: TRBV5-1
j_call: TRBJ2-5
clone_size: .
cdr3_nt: TGCGCCAGCAGCACCCCCACGGGTGGGCTACAAGAGACCCAGTACTTC
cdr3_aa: CASSTPTGGLQETQYF

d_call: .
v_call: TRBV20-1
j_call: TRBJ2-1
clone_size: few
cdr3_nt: TGCAGTGCTAGAGAGGGGGAATTGGGCAGCAAGAGCTCCTACAATGAGCAGTTCTTC
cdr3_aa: CSAREGELGSKSSYNEQFF

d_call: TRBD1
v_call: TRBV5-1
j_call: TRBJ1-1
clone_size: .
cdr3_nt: TGCGCCAGCGGAGGACAGGGGGAGAGCACTGAAGCTTTCTTT
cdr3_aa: CASGGQGESTEAFF

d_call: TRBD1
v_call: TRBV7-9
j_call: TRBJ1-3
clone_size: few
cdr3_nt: TGTGCCAGCAGCTTCTGGACAGGGGAAGGAAACACCATATATTTT
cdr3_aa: CASSFWTGEGNTIYF

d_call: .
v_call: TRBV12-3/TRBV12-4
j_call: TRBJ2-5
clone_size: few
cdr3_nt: TGTGCCAGCAGTTCCGCGGGTGGGACCCAGTACTTC
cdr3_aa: CASSSAGGTQYF

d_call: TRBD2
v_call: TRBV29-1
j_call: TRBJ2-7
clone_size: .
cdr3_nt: TGCAGCCCTACTAGCGGGAGGAGCTCCTACGAGCAGTACTTC
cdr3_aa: CSPTSGRSSYEQYF

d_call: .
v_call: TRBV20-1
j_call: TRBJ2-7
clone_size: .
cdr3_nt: TGCGGTGCTAGACAAGGGAGGGGGGGCTCCTACGAGCAGTACTTC
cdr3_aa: CGARQGRGGSYEQYF

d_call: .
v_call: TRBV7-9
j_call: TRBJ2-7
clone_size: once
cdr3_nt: TGTGCCAGCAGCTCCCCCACTGGACAGAGCTCCTACGAGCAGTACTTC
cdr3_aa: CASSSPTGQSSYEQYF

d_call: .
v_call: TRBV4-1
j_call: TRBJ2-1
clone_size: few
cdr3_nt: TGCGCCAGCAGCCAAGTTTCCGGATATAACAATGAGCAGTTCTTC
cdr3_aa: CASSQVSGYNNEQFF

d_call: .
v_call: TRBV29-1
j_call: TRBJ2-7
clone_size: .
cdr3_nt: TGCAGCGTTGATTGGATGGGGGCCCAGTACTTC
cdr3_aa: CSVDWMGAQYF

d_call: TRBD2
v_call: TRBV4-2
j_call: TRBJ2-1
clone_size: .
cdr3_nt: TGTGCCAGCAGCCAAGTAACGGGGCGGGGGGCCGACAATGAGCAGTTCTTC
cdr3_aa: CASSQVTGRGADNEQFF

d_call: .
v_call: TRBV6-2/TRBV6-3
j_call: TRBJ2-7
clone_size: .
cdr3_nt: TGTGCCAGCAGCAAAACGGGCCTTTCTAGGGTTCTCTACGAGCAGTACTTC
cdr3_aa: CASSKTGLSRVLYEQYF

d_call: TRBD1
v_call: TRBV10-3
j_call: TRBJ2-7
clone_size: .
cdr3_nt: TGTGCCATCAGCCCGACAGGGCTCCTCCACGAGCAGTACTTC
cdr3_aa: CAISPTGLLHEQYF

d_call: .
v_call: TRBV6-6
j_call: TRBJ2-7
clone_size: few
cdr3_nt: TGTGCCAGCAAAAGACATACCAACTACGAGCAGTACTTC
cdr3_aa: CASKRHTNYEQYF

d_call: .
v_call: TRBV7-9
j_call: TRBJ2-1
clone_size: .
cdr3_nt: TGTGCCAGCAGCTTACGAGTCGGCTCCTACAATGAGCAGTTCTTC
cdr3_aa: CASSLRVGSYNEQFF

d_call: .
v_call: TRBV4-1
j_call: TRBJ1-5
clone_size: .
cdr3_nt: TGCGCCAGCAGCCAAGTCGGACTGGCGAGAAGCCAGCCCCAGCATTTT
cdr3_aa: CASSQVGLARSQPQHF

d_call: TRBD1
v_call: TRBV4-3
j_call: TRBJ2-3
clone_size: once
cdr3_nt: TGCGCCAGCAGTCTGACAGGGGTTGGCACAGATACGCGGTATTTT
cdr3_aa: CASSLTGVGTDTRYF

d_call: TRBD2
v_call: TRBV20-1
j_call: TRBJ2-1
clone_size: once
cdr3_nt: TGCAGTGGTGGGATCCCTAGCGGGGGGGCCTACAATGAGCAGTTCTTC
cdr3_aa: CSGGIPSGGAYNEQFF

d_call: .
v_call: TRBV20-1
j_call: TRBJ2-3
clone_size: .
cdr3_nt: TGCAGTGCTCGGGGCGCCTACACAGATACGCAGTATTTT
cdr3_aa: CSARGAYTDTQYF

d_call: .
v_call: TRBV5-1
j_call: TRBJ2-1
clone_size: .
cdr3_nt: TGCGCCAGCAGCTTGGCGGCGGATTACAATGAGCAGTTCTTC
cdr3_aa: CASSLAADYNEQFF

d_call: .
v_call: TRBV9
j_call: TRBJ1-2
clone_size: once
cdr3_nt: TGTGCCAGCAGCGAACAGGGCCCTAACTATGGCTACACCTTC
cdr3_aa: CASSEQGPNYGYTF

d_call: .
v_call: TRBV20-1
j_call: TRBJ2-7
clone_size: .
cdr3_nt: TGCAGTGCTAGACCGGGTGCCTATAGGACCTCCTACGAGCAGTACTTC
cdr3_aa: CSARPGAYRTSYEQYF

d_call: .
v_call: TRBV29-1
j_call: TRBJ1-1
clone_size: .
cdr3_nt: TGCAGCGTTGAGCTCAGCATGAACACTGAAGCTTTCTTT
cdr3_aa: CSVELSMNTEAFF

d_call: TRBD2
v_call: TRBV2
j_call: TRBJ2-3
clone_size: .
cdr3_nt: TGTGCCAGCAGTTTGACTAGCGGGGTAGATACGCAGTATTTT
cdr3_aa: CASSLTSGVDTQYF

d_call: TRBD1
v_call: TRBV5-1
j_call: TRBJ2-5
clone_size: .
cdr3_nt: TGCGCCAGCAACCTTGAGGACAGGAGAAGCCAAGAGACCCAGTACTTC
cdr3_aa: CASNLEDRRSQETQYF

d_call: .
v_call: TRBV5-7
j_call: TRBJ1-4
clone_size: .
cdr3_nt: TGTGCCAGCAGTCTCTTCGATTCGGAGGCAGACAATGAAAAACTGTTTTTT
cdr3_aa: CASSLFDSEADNEKLFF

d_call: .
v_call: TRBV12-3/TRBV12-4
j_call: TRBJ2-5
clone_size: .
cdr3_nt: TGTGCCAGCATTTTACAGTCCCTGGGGGAGACCCAGTACTTC
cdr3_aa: CASILQSLGETQYF

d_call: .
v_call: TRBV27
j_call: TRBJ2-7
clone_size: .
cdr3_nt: TGTGCCAGCAGTTTATCGGTACAGGGATCCTACGAGCAGTACTTC
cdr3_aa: CASSLSVQGSYEQYF

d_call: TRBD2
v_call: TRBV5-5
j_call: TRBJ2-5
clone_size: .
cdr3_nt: TGTGCCACCGGACTAGCGGCCTTGGGGGAGACCCAGTACTTC
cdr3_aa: CATGLAALGETQYF

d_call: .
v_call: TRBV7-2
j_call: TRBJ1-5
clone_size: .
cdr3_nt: TGTGCCAGCAGCTTAGTTGGAGGGAACAATCAGCCCCAGCATTTT
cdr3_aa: CASSLVGGNNQPQHF